The 24 T cell receptor beta chains below all came from one sample that was sequenced in a study of neurological immune-mediated disorders. One entry per CDR3 protein, called by TCRdb with MiXCR from the 5' RACE reads. The sample includes approximately 51,000 distinct CDR3 sequences, 3% to 3.5% of them seen just once. Source material: PBMCs. These TCRs come from a man aged 35 to 55 with multiple sclerosis.

There are many counts of this clonotype. This chain connects TRBV24-1 to TRBJ1-5, with unresolved D. The CDR3 runs to 17 residues. The germline CDR1 and CDR2 sequences are KGHDR and SFDVKD. Trimming took off 2 bases at V and 2 bases at J, with 15 bases between the two ends. This CDR3 reads CATSDSPYGDGNQPQHF. The CDR3 coding sequence is TGTGCCACCAGTGATTCACCCTACGGGGATGGCAATCAGCCCCAGCATTTT.

This clonotype was counted a few times. A read error may be the cause here, since a much bigger clone is one base away. The CDR3 here is CASSFGTRKIQYF. CDR3 DNA: TGCGCCAGCAGCTTCGGGACCAGAAAAATTCAGTACTTC. The chain links TRBV5-1 to TRBJ2-4; D possibly uses TRBD1 or TRBD2 (5 bases each). Germline CDR1 is SGHRS and CDR2 is YFSETQ. V gave up 2 bases and J gave up 10 bases, with 13 bases separating them. The CDR3 has 13 amino acids.

At least ten counts were recorded for this clonotype. The chain is built from TRBV5-5 and TRBJ1-4; TRBD1 matches at 7 bases. With 2 bases clipped from V and 7 bases from J, the junction kept 11 bases outside the gene matches. This CDR3 has 16 residues. Germline V CDR1 and CDR2: SGHKS, YYEKEE (reference sequence). The CDR3 loop is CASSLSQGVWSEKLFF. CDR3 nucleotide sequence: TGTGCCAGCAGCTTAAGTCAGGGGGTTTGGAGTGAAAAACTGTTTTTT.

This clonotype has at least ten counts. The V call is TRBV12-3 or TRBV12-4, the J call TRBJ2-5, with 10 bases matching TRBD2. The CDR3 is made up of 15 amino acids. After removal of 5 bases from V and 5 bases from J, the junction contained 8 bases not matched to a gene. The CDR3 loop reads CASSRNSGGRETQYF. CDR3 nucleotides: TGTGCCAGCAGTCGAAATAGCGGGGGGAGGGAGACCCAGTACTTC.

Many counts were recorded for this clonotype. The J gene is TRBJ1-1, the V gene TRBV9; possible D gene TRBD1, 5 bases. Germline CDR1 and CDR2: SGDLS and YYNGEE. The germline V and J ends were trimmed by 0 bases and 4 bases, with 10 bases remaining between them. This CDR3 has 14 amino acids. The CDR3 spells CASSVGGQPTEAFF. The DNA for the CDR3 is TGTGCCAGCAGCGTAGGAGGACAACCCACTGAAGCTTTCTTT.

In its sample, this clonotype was seen a few times. V gene TRBV20-1 combines with J gene TRBJ2-4; D is unresolved. Trimming pared 3 bases from V and 2 bases from J, leaving 8 bases between. Germline CDR1 and CDR2: DFQATT and SNEGSKA (reference sequence). The CDR3 length is 13 residues. The CDR3 spells CSASAPTKNIQYF. Written as DNA, the CDR3 is TGCAGTGCTAGTGCCCCGACCAAAAACATTCAGTACTTC.

This clonotype appeared a few times. The chain links TRBV6-5 to TRBJ2-3; D remains unclear. CDR3 length: 14 residues. Germline V gene data show CDR1 as MNHEY and CDR2 as SVGAGI. V was shortened by 6 bases and J by 0 bases, with 10 bases between the two germline ends. CDR3 sequence (DNA): TGTGCCAGCAGCTTAGATAGGAGCACAGATACGCAGTATTTT. Translated, it gives CASSLDRSTDTQYF.

This clonotype was seen repeatedly, ten times or more. The chain uses TRBV5-1 and TRBJ2-3; D is possibly TRBD2 (5 bases). The V gene lost 2 bases and the J gene lost 0 bases, with 10 bases spanning the gap. Germline V lookup: CDR1 SGHRS, CDR2 YFSETQ. This CDR3 region has 15 residues. The CDR3 is CASSFREPSTDTQYF. CDR3 bases: TGCGCCAGCAGCTTCCGGGAACCTAGCACAGATACGCAGTATTTT.

This clonotype has ten or more counts. This chain joins TRBV2 and TRBJ2-7; possible D gene TRBD2, 5 bases. V was clipped by 4 bases and J by 0 bases, with 10 bases between them. The germline V gene encodes CDR1 SNHLY and CDR2 FYNNEI. CDR3 length equals 14 residues. The CDR3 sequence is CASSGEEDSYEQYF. Here the CDR3 DNA reads TGTGCCAGCAGTGGTGAGGAGGACTCCTACGAGCAGTACTTC.

This clonotype was detected ten times or more. The V call is TRBV12-3 or TRBV12-4, the J call TRBJ2-1, with D possibly TRBD2 on 5 matching bases. The V gene lost 0 bases and the J gene lost 1 base, with 7 bases spanning the gap. The CDR3 contains 15 residues. The CDR3 DNA reads TGTGCCAGCAGTTTAGCGCGGGCATCCTACAATGAGCAGTTCTTC. This sequence encodes CASSLARASYNEQFF.

This clonotype occurred many times. The rearrangement joins TRBV7-9 to TRBJ1-1, with D tentatively TRBD1 (6 bases). The CDR3 length is 15 residues. Germline CDR1 reads SEHNR; CDR2 reads FQNEAQ (reference sequence). V gave up 1 base and J gave up 6 bases, with 15 bases separating them. The CDR3 protein is CASSLVLGARPEAFF. DNA for the CDR3: TGTGCCAGCAGCTTAGTTCTGGGGGCGCGCCCTGAAGCTTTCTTT.

In this sample, this clonotype turned up many times. The chain recombines TRBV5-4 with TRBJ1-2; 7 bases align to TRBD1. The germline CDR1 and CDR2 sequences are SGHNT and YYREEE (reference sequence). J gave up 9 bases and V 7 bases, and 6 bases lay outside the gene matches. The CDR3 loop spans 11 amino acids. The CDR3 nucleotides read TGTGCCAGCGGTGACAGGGAGAGCTACACCTTC. The encoded protein is CASGDRESYTF. The entire variable domain, with the rest obtained from reference TRBV5-4 and TRBJ1-2, is as follows: ETGVTQSPTHLIKTRGQQVTLRCSSQSGHNTVSWYQQALGQGPQFIFQYYREEENGRGNFPPRFSGLQFPNYSSELNVNALELDDSALYLCASGDRESYTFGSGTRLTVV.

Points on this clonotype: The conserved phenylalanine or tryptophan is not found at the CDR3 terminus, so this likely reflects a read error. The CDR3 is CSARDGGTKNIQYY. The CDR3, as DNA: TGCAGTGCTAGAGATGGAGGGACCAAAAACATTCAGTACTAC. The V call is TRBV20-1, the J call TRBJ2-4; tentative D call: TRBD2 (6 bases). Trimming removed 0 bases at V and 2 bases at J, with 8 bases between. There are 14 residues in the CDR3. The germline V gene encodes CDR1 DFQATT and CDR2 SNEGSKA (reference sequence).

Comments on this clonotype: At one boundary the junction diverges from the germline segment, which might be a read error. The chain carries TRBV3-1 and TRBJ1-5, with D perhaps TRBD1 (6 bases). Germline lookup yields CDR1 LGHDT and CDR2 YNNKEL (reference sequence). The length of the CDR3 is 14 residues. The CDR3, as DNA: TGTGCCAGCAGCCAAACAGGGTTCAATCAGCCCCAGAATTTT. It is translated as CASSQTGFNQPQNF.

This clonotype occurred many times. The chain combines TRBV12-3 or TRBV12-4 with TRBJ1-5; no clear D gene. The ends were cut back, 5 bases at V and 7 bases at J, with 15 bases in the middle. CDR3 length: 14 residues. The CDR3 loop is CASSPPDPRQPQHF. The CDR3 DNA reads TGTGCCAGCAGTCCTCCTGACCCTAGACAGCCCCAGCATTTT.

This clonotype was recorded many times. The rearrangement joins TRBV12-5 to TRBJ1-1; the D is unclear. V lost 8 bases and J lost 1, with 11 bases in between. Looked up from germline, CDR1 is LGHNT and CDR2 is FRNRAP. The CDR3 has 13 amino acids. Here the CDR3 DNA reads TGTGCTAGTTGTGTCCGACCGAACACTGAAGCTTTCTTT. Translation gives CASCVRPNTEAFF.

This clonotype appeared many times. The chain has TRBV27 and TRBJ2-7; D uncertain. The V gene lost 0 bases and the J gene lost 2 bases, with 17 bases spanning the gap. The CDR3 length is 17 residues. CDR1 is MNHEY, CDR2 SMNVEV, per germline (reference sequence). CDR3 coding DNA: TGTGCCAGCAGTTTATCTCTTATGCGGAATTATCCCTACGAGCAGTACTTC. Translation: CASSLSLMRNYPYEQYF.

This clonotype was picked up many times. The DNA for the CDR3 is TGCAGTGCTAGATTAGTGAGCTCCTACAATGAGCAGTTCTTC. As protein: CSARLVSSYNEQFF. The chain links TRBV20-1 to TRBJ2-1; unclear D gene. Germline lookup yields CDR1 DFQATT and CDR2 SNEGSKA (reference sequence). The ends were cut back, 2 bases at V and 0 bases at J, with 8 bases in the middle. The CDR3 is 14 residues long.

This clonotype was counted at least ten times. Compared with germline, one end of the junction differs, possibly owing to a read error. The chain links TRBV5-1 to TRBJ1-6; possibly TRBD1 for D (5 bases). Germline assignment: CDR1 SGHRS and CDR2 YFSETQ. There are 16 residues in the CDR3. CDR3 in amino acids: CASSFGTGVGHSPLNF. The CDR3 DNA follows: TGCGCCAGCAGCTTTGGGACGGGGGTTGGACATTCACCCCTCAACTTT.

This clonotype was counted many times. The chain carries TRBV5-5 and TRBJ1-1, with TRBD1 matching 9 bases. The CDR3 is 15 amino acids. Looked up from germline, CDR1 is SGHKS and CDR2 is YYEKEE (reference sequence). With 5 bases clipped from V and 4 bases from J, the junction kept 9 bases outside the gene matches. The DNA of the CDR3 is TGTGCCAGCAGGCCAACCGGGACAGGGCGCACTGAAGCTTTCTTT. Its protein product is CASRPTGTGRTEAFF.

This chain uses TRBV6-2 or TRBV6-3 with TRBJ2-2; 8 nucleotides line up with TRBD1. The V gene end was trimmed by 8 bases and the J gene end by 0 bases; junction bases not matched to a gene: 5. The V gene's germline CDR1 is MNHEY and CDR2 SVGEGT. The CDR3 is 15 amino acids. Written as DNA, the CDR3 is TGTGCCAGCCTATGGGGACAGGCGAACACCGGGGAGCTGTTTTTT. It specifies CASLWGQANTGELFF.

This clonotype was seen at least ten times. The chain joins TRBV5-1 to TRBJ1-3; D may be TRBD1 (5 bases). The CDR3 totals 17 residues. CDR1 SGHRS and CDR2 YFSETQ come from the germline V gene. Between the trimmed V and J ends, which lost 0 bases and 2 bases, there was a span of 15 bases. The CDR3 DNA reads TGCGCCAGCAGCTTGGTCGGGGGAATGGTTGCTGGAAACACCATATATTTT. Translating it yields CASSLVGGMVAGNTIYF.

This clonotype was picked up a small number of times. The chain joins TRBV5-1 to TRBJ2-2; 9 bases map to TRBD1. Looked up from germline, CDR1 is SGHRS and CDR2 is YFSETQ. Trimming cost V 4 bases and J 3 bases; bases outside gene matches: 7. This CDR3 is 16 amino acids long. The CDR3 DNA follows: TGCGCCAGCAGCCCCCGGACAGGGGCGGACACCGGGGAGCTGTTTTTT. This gives the protein CASSPRTGADTGELFF.

The rearrangement uses TRBV10-3 and TRBJ1-2; 10 nucleotides align to TRBD1. CDR3 size: 14 residues. Germline assignment: CDR1 ENHRY and CDR2 SYGVKD. V lost 6 bases to trimming and J lost 4 bases; unmatched junction nucleotides: 5. CDR3 in amino acids: CAISGTGDAYGYTF. The DNA of the CDR3 is TGTGCCATCAGCGGGACAGGGGACGCCTATGGCTACACCTTC.